This is a list of T cell receptor beta chains from one sample in a study of vaccination effects on CD4 cells after COVID-19. The data were produced by immunoSEQ multiplex PCR, yet TCRdb's version contains in-frame clones alone and is incomplete. The table shows around 79,000 clones, with 78% occurring only once. No antigen is known for these receptors. Specimen: CD4+ T cells from PBMCs cultured with SARS-CoV-2 spike peptides, collected before COVID-19 vaccination. The receptors here all came from a human donor who received a COVID-19 vaccine. The CDR3 runs from the conserved cysteine through the conserved F or W. The order of the fields is V gene, J gene, D gene, clone size, CDR3 protein, CDR3 DNA. A D gene is named only where the DNA matches it firmly. A row's size may be missing; if present it is once, few, many or a size class.

TRBV9,TRBJ1-3,.,few,CASSVEGGSGNTIYF,TGTGCCAGCAGCGTAGAGGGGGGATCTGGAAACACCATATATTTT
TRBV7-9,TRBJ2-3,.,once,CASSKVADTQYF,TGTGCCAGCAGCAAGGTGGCAGATACGCAGTATTTT
TRBV2,TRBJ1-1,.,.,CASSPPGTANTEAFF,TGTGCCAGCAGTCCCCCGGGGACGGCGAACACTGAAGCTTTCTTT
TRBV7-2,TRBJ2-5,.,once,CASSLIGAMGETQYF,TGTGCCAGCAGCTTAATAGGGGCGATGGGAGAGACCCAGTACTTC
TRBV6-5,TRBJ1-4,.,once,CASSYRGADNEKLFF,TGTGCCAGCAGTTACCGCGGAGCCGATAATGAAAAACTGTTTTTT
TRBV19,TRBJ2-6,.,.,CASSIGQGSAGANVLTF,TGTGCCAGTAGTATCGGGCAGGGTTCTGCTGGGGCCAACGTCCTGACTTTC
TRBV7-2,TRBJ1-6,.,.,CASSLGTGTLNSPLHF,TGTGCCAGCAGCTTAGGGACGGGAACTCTAAATTCACCCCTCCACTTT
TRBV24-1,TRBJ2-5,.,.,CATSDTTGPQETQYF,TGTGCCACCAGTGATACCACAGGGCCCCAAGAGACCCAGTACTTC
TRBV4-1,TRBJ1-2,.,few,CASSQDRSQVDKRYGYTF,TGCGCCAGCAGCCAAGATAGGTCACAGGTCGATAAGCGGTATGGCTACACCTTC
TRBV18,TRBJ2-2,TRBD1,few,CASSPRQGETGELFF,TGTGCCAGCTCACCCAGACAGGGAGAGACCGGGGAGCTGTTTTTT
TRBV5-1,TRBJ1-1,.,.,CASNPDSMNTEAFF,TGCGCCAGCAACCCTGACAGCATGAACACTGAAGCTTTCTTT
TRBV6-2/TRBV6-3,TRBJ2-4,TRBD2,.,CASSYSSGGLFLAKNIQYF,TGTGCCAGCAGTTACTCAAGCGGGGGGCTCTTCCTAGCCAAAAACATTCAGTACTTC
TRBV6-5,TRBJ1-2,.,.,CASRHSGDYGYTF,TGTGCCAGCAGACATTCCGGGGACTATGGCTACACCTTC
TRBV2,TRBJ1-1,TRBD1,few,CASDRDRATEAFF,TGTGCCAGCGACCGGGACAGGGCAACTGAAGCTTTCTTT
TRBV4-3,TRBJ1-2,TRBD1,.,CASSQGIGGAGYGYTF,TGCGCCAGCAGCCAAGGCATAGGGGGCGCCGGCTATGGCTACACCTTC
TRBV12-5,TRBJ2-1,TRBD2,.,CASGGGVDNEQFF,TGTGCTAGTGGTGGGGGGGTTGACAATGAGCAGTTCTTC
TRBV5-4,TRBJ1-1,TRBD1,.,CASSLYLTGGPEAFF,TGTGCCAGCAGCTTGTACCTTACAGGGGGACCTGAAGCTTTCTTT
TRBV2,TRBJ1-1,.,few,CASSLGTGNTEAFF,TGTGCCAGCAGTTTAGGGACGGGGAACACTGAAGCTTTCTTT
TRBV4-1,TRBJ2-5,TRBD2,few,CASSQDPQGSTHERGETQYF,TGCGCCAGCAGCCAAGATCCCCAGGGCTCAACCCACGAGCGGGGAGAGACCCAGTACTTC
TRBV19,TRBJ1-3,.,.,CASSAGTGNSGNTIYF,TGTGCCAGTAGCGCCGGGACGGGAAACTCTGGAAACACCATATATTTT
TRBV7-2,TRBJ2-5,.,.,CASSLEPSISETQYF,TGTGCCAGCAGCTTAGAACCTAGTATATCAGAGACCCAGTACTTC
TRBV5-4,TRBJ1-5,TRBD1,.,CASSLDRAQPQHF,TGTGCCAGCAGCCTGGACAGGGCTCAGCCCCAGCATTTT
TRBV28,TRBJ2-5,.,.,CASSLAGNLGETQYF,TGTGCCAGCAGTTTGGCGGGGAACCTCGGGGAGACCCAGTACTTC
TRBV5-1,TRBJ2-1,.,.,CASNVGSSYNEQFF,TGCGCCAGCAATGTCGGCAGCTCCTACAATGAGCAGTTCTTC
TRBV2,TRBJ2-5,TRBD2,.,CASTLAGLQETQYF,TGTGCCAGCACCTTAGCGGGGCTACAAGAGACCCAGTACTTC
TRBV5-1,TRBJ2-3,TRBD2,.,CASSRTSGGDTQYF,TGCGCCAGCAGCCGGACTAGCGGGGGGGATACGCAGTATTTT
TRBV30,TRBJ2-1,TRBD1,.,CAGNGQGVGNEQFF,TGTGCCGGGAACGGACAGGGGGTAGGCAATGAGCAGTTCTTC
TRBV7-2,TRBJ1-6,.,.,CASSHRDSPLHF,TGTGCCAGCAGCCACAGGGATTCACCCCTCCACTTT
TRBV2,TRBJ2-1,.,.,CASSYRDEQFF,TGTGCCAGCAGTTACAGGGATGAGCAGTTCTTC
TRBV7-2,TRBJ1-1,.,.,CASSLGSTEAFF,TGTGCCAGCAGCTTAGGAAGCACTGAAGCTTTCTTT
TRBV25-1,TRBJ1-3,.,.,CASSLPGGNTIYF,TGTGCCAGCAGTCTTCCCGGGGGAAACACCATATATTTT
TRBV5-1,TRBJ2-3,.,once,CASSLNGGSTDTQYF,TGCGCCAGCAGCTTGAATGGGGGCAGCACAGATACGCAGTATTTT
TRBV9,TRBJ2-2,.,.,CASSRNRGQEAGELFF,TGTGCCAGCAGTCGGAATCGGGGGCAAGAGGCCGGGGAGCTGTTTTTT
TRBV3-1/TRBV3-2,TRBJ2-2,.,.,CASSPDYTGELFF,TGTGCCAGCAGCCCGGACTACACCGGGGAGCTGTTTTTT
TRBV18,TRBJ2-1,.,.,CASSLSSGLYNEQFF,TGTGCCAGCTCACTTTCGTCAGGGCTTTACAATGAGCAGTTCTTC
TRBV6-2/TRBV6-3,TRBJ1-1,TRBD1,.,CASTYSGGHTEAFF,TGTGCCAGCACTTACTCAGGGGGGCACACTGAAGCTTTCTTT
TRBV20-1,TRBJ1-2,.,.,CSAWDYGYTF,TGCAGTGCCTGGGACTATGGCTACACCTTC
TRBV21-1,TRBJ2-6,.,.,CASSIRLALLGANVLTF,TGTGCCAGCAGCATCCGACTCGCTCTTCTCGGGGCCAACGTCCTGACTTTC
TRBV11-2,TRBJ2-5,TRBD1,once,CASSRGQLQETQYF,TGTGCCAGCAGCCGGGGACAGCTTCAAGAGACCCAGTACTTC
TRBV27,TRBJ1-4,.,once,CASSSGARREKLFF,TGTGCCAGCAGTTCAGGGGCACGACGGGAAAAACTGTTTTTT
TRBV2,TRBJ2-3,.,.,CASSGVAASTDTQYF,TGTGCCAGCAGTGGGGTGGCGGCTAGCACAGATACGCAGTATTTT
TRBV18,TRBJ2-3,TRBD1,.,CASSRDSSEDTQYF,TGTGCCAGCTCACGGGACAGCTCGGAAGATACGCAGTATTTT
TRBV19,TRBJ1-1,.,.,CASSRRGAQNTEAFF,TGTGCCAGTAGTAGGCGGGGGGCGCAGAACACTGAAGCTTTCTTT
TRBV4-2,TRBJ1-2,.,few,CASSQDWRQPTDNYGYTF,TGTGCCAGCAGCCAAGATTGGAGACAGCCGACAGATAACTATGGCTACACCTTC
TRBV19,TRBJ2-2,.,.,CASTTGSYTGELFF,TGTGCCAGTACCACGGGATCTTACACCGGGGAGCTGTTTTTT
TRBV6-5,TRBJ1-3,TRBD1,.,CASSATGIAGNTIYF,TGTGCCAGCAGCGCGACAGGGATCGCTGGAAACACCATATATTTT
TRBV27,TRBJ2-5,.,.,CASRRNQIQETQYF,TGTGCCAGCAGACGCAATCAGATCCAAGAGACCCAGTACTTC
TRBV3-1/TRBV3-2,TRBJ1-2,.,.,CASSQSWSGYTF,TGTGCCAGCAGCCAAAGTTGGAGTGGCTACACCTTC
TRBV12-3/TRBV12-4,TRBJ1-1,.,.,CASSLAGIEAFF,TGTGCCAGCAGTTTAGCAGGTATCGAAGCTTTCTTT
TRBV7-2,TRBJ1-4,.,.,CASSWTFNEKLFF,TGTGCCAGCAGCTGGACTTTTAATGAAAAACTGTTTTTT
TRBV21-1,TRBJ2-1,.,.,CASGSPDRGPGNEQFF,TGTGCCAGCGGATCCCCGGACAGGGGGCCTGGTAATGAGCAGTTCTTC
TRBV4-2,TRBJ2-3,TRBD2,.,CASSQGEGRGTDTQYF,TGTGCCAGCAGCCAAGGGGAGGGCAGGGGCACAGATACGCAGTATTTT
TRBV4-2,TRBJ2-3,.,.,CASSQRITTDTQYF,TGTGCCAGCAGCCAAAGGATTACGACAGATACGCAGTATTTT